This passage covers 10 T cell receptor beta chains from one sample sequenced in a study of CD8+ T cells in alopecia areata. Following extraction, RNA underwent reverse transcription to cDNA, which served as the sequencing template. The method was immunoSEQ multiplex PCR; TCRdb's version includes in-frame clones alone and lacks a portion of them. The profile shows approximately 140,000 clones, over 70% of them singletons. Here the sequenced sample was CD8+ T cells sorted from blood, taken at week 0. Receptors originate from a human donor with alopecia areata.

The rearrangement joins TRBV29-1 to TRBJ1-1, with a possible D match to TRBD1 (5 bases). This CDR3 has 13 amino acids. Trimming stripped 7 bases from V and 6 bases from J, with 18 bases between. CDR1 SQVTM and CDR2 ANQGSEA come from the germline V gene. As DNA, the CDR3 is TGCAGCGCCGTGAGTCAGGGTGTCGCTGAAGCTTTCTTT. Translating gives CSAVSQGVAEAFF. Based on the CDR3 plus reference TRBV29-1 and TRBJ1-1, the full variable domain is SAVISQKPSRDICQRGTSLTIQCQVDSQVTMMFWYRQQPGQSLTLIATANQGSEATYESGFVIDKFPISRPNLTFSTLTVSNMSPEDSSIYLCSAVSQGVAEAFFGQGTRLTVV.

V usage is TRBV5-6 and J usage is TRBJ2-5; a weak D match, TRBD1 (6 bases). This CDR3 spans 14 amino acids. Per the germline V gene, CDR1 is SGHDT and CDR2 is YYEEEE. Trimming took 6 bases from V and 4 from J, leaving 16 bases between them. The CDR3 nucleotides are TGTGCCAGCACCACAGGACAGACCTCAGAGACCCAGTACTTC. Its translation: CASTTGQTSETQYF.

The CDR3, as DNA: TGTGCCAGCAGTGATGGACAGGGGGAAGGCGAGCAGTACTTC. Translated, it gives CASSDGQGEGEQYF. The chain has TRBV2 and TRBJ2-5; 10 bases are a match to TRBD1. The J call is doubtful: the DNA matches TRBJ2-7 better. Germline V gene lookup returns CDR1 SNHLY and CDR2 FYNNEI. The CDR3 loop spans 14 amino acids.

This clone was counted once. The CDR3 sequence is CASSYGPSDRGGYTF. The CDR3 nucleotides are TGTGCCAGCAGTTACGGGCCCTCCGACAGGGGCGGCTACACCTTC. The chain links TRBV6-6 to TRBJ1-2; 8 bases are shared with TRBD1. Germline trimming cut 2 bases from V and 8 bases from J; bases unmatched to any gene: 10. The CDR3 length is 15 residues. Germline V gene data show CDR1 as MNHNY and CDR2 as SVGAGI (reference sequence).

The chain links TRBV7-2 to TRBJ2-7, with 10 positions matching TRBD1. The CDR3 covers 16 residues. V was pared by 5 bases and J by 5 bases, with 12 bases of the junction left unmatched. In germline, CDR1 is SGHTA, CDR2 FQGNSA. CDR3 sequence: CASSPTGTGVPHEQYF. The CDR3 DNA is TGTGCCAGCAGCCCGACCGGGACAGGGGTCCCCCACGAGCAGTACTTC.

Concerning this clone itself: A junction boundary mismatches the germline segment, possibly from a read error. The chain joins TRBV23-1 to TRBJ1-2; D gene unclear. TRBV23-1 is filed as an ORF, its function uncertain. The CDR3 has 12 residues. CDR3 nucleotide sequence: TGCGCCAGCAGTAAATCAGCAGATGGCTACACCTTC. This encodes CASSKSADGYTF.

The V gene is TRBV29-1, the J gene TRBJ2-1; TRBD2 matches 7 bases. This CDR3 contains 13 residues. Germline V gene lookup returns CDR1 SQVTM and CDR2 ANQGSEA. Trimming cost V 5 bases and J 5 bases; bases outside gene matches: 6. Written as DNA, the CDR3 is TGCAGCGTTATCGAGCGGGGAAACAATGAGCAGTTCTTC. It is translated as CSVIERGNNEQFF.

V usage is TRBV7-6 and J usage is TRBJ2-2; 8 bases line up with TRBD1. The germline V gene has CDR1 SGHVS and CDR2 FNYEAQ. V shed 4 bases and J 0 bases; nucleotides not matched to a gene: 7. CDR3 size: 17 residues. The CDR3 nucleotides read TGTGCCAGCAGCTCTCCCCGGGACAGGACGAACACCGGGGAGCTGTTTTTT. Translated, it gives CASSSPRDRTNTGELFF.

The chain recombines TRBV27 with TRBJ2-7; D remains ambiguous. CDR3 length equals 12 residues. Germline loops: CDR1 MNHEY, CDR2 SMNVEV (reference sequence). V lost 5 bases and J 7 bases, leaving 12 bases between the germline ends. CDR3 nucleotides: TGTGCCAGCAGTCAAGGGCTGTTGGAGCAGTACTTC. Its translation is CASSQGLLEQYF.

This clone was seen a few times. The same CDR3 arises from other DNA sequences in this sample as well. The CDR3 loop reads CSVEGTNTGELFF. CDR3 bases: TGCAGCGTTGAAGGGACGAACACCGGGGAGCTGTTTTTT. This chain uses TRBV29-1 with TRBJ2-2; D call uncertain. The CDR3 extends over 13 amino acids. Per the germline V gene, CDR1 is SQVTM and CDR2 is ANQGSEA. V lost 1 base and J 0 bases, leaving 3 bases between the germline ends.